This T cell receptor beta chain was sequenced during a study of T cells in Graves' hyperthyroidism and ophthalmopathy. The study, taken as a whole, reports: Within blood appeared most thyroid clonotypes that had expanded above 0.001. With a median lead of approximately 6.4 months before onset, the model predicted ophthalmopathy. In the analysis, a 13 V-J model separated ophthalmopathy from stable hyperthyroidism.

There were TCR beta CDR3 regions amplified from RNA transcripts. The TCR CDR3 was amplified in a first-round RT-PCR using the HTBI primer set. MiXCR, run by TCRdb on the multiplex PCR reads, gives a single entry per CDR3 protein. The profile shows 500,000 to 600,000 distinct CDR3 sequences, 40% to 55% of them singletons. Per the germline V gene, CDR1 is SGHTA and CDR2 is FQGNSA. The ends were cut back, 3 bases at V and 0 bases at J, with 8 bases in the middle. The CDR3 is 15 residues long. This clonotype was counted at least ten times. Its target is not known. The chain employs TRBV7-2 and TRBJ2-2, with D maybe TRBD1 (5 bases). The sample taken for sequencing was peripheral blood or thyroid tissue (not recorded which). This receptor was obtained from an adult woman with Graves' disease, either hyperthyroidism or ophthalmopathy (not recorded which). The CDR3 here is CASSLQGPNTGELFF. Written as DNA, the CDR3 is TGTGCCAGCAGCTTGCAGGGCCCGAACACCGGGGAGCTGTTTTTT.